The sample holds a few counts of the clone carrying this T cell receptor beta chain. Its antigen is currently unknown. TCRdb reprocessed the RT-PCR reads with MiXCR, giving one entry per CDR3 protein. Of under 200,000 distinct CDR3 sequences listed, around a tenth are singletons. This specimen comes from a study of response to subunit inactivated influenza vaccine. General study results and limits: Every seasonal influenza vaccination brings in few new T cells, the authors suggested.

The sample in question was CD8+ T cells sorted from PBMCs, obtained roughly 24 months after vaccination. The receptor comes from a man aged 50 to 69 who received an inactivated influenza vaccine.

In DNA, the CDR3 is TGCAGTGCAACGATGACAGGGGGTGCCTATGGCTACACCTTC. Translated, it gives CSATMTGGAYGYTF. V usage is TRBV20-1 and J usage is TRBJ1-2, with 9 bases fitting TRBD1. CDR1 and CDR2 from the germline V gene are DFQATT and SNEGSKA (reference sequence). The CDR3 spans 14 residues. The junction had 9 bases not matched to a gene; V was cut back by 6 bases and J by 4 bases.